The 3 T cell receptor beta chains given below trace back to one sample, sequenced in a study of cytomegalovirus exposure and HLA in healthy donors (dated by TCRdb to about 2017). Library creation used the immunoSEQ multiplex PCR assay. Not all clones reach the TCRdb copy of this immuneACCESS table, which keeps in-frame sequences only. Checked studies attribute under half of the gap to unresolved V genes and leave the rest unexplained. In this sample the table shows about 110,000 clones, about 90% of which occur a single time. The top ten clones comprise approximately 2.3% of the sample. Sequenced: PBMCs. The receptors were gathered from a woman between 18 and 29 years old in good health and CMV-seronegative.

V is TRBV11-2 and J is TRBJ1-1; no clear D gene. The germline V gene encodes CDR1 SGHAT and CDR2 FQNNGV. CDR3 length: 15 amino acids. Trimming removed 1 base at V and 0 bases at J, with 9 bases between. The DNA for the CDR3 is TGTGCCAGCAGCTTAGTGTCGGTCCTGAACACTGAAGCTTTCTTT. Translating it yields CASSLVSVLNTEAFF. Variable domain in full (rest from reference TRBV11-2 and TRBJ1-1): EAGVAQSPRYKIIEKRQSVAFWCNPISGHATLYWYQQILGQGPKLLIQFQNNGVVDDSQLPKDRFSAERLKGVDSTLKIQPAKLEDSAVYLCASSLVSVLNTEAFFGQGTRLTVV.

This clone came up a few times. CDR3: CASSSDGNSPLHF. The CDR3 nucleotides are TGTGCCAGCAGCTCAGACGGGAATTCACCCCTCCACTTT. This sequence joins TRBV11-2 and TRBJ1-6; unclear D gene. Looked up from germline, CDR1 is SGHAT and CDR2 is FQNNGV. Trimming left V 4 bases short and J 7 bases short, with 8 bases between. This CDR3 is 13 amino acids long.

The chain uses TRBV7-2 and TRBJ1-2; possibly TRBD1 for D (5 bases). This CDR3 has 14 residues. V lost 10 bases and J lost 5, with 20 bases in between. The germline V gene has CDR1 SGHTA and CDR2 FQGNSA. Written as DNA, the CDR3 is TGTGCCACTATGAGGCCCCCGACAGTGTATGGCTACACCTTC. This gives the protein CATMRPPTVYGYTF.